These T cell receptor beta chains were read from a single sample in a study of regulatory T cells in long-lasting Graves disease. From the multiplex PCR reads, TCRdb called clonotypes with MiXCR, one entry per CDR3 protein. The sample has hundreds of thousands of distinct CDR3 sequences, less than 25% seen once. Sequences were derived from peripheral blood mononuclear cells (PBMCs), sampled when the disease was refractory, from a patient treated with antithyroid drugs. These receptors originate from a female donor with Graves disease. CDR3s include the opening cysteine and the closing phenylalanine or tryptophan. D genes are given only for firm matches. Where a row states a size, it is once, few, many or the class of an expanded clone; other rows omit it.

NA TRBD2 TRBJ2-2 TRBV6-1 TGTGCCATCAAGCGGGAGAAAGGCGGGGAGCTGTTTTTT CAIKREKGGELFF
NA TRBD1 TRBJ1-1 TRBV7-2 TGTGCCAGCAGCGACGGCCCAGGGGGCCACACTGAAGCTTTCTTT CASSDGPGGHTEAFF
NA NA TRBJ2-5 TRBV15 TGTGCCACCAGCAGCGCCCAGGGGCCCCAGTACTTC CATSSAQGPQYF
many TRBD1 TRBJ1-5 TRBV28 TGTGCCAGCATAAAGACAGGGGGAAATCAGCCCCAGCATTTT CASIKTGGNQPQHF
few TRBD1 TRBJ2-7 TRBV12-3/TRBV12-4 TGTGCCAGCCGCGGGGGACAGGGGGAATCTAACGAGCAGTACTTC CASRGGQGESNEQYF
once NA TRBJ1-2 TRBV5-5 TGTGCCAGCAGCTTGGCGGCAGCCTCCTATGGCTACACCTTC CASSLAAASYGYTF
few NA TRBJ2-7 TRBV7-2 TGTGCCAGCAGCTCGAGGGTTCTTTTCTACGAGCAGTACTTC CASSSRVLFYEQYF
NA NA TRBJ1-1 TRBV6-1 TGTGCCAGCCGATCAGGGGCGCGGAACACTGAAGCTTTCTTT CASRSGARNTEAFF
NA NA TRBJ2-5 TRBV24-1 TGTGCCACCAGACACGGAGAGACCCAGTACTTC CATRHGETQYF
many TRBD1 TRBJ2-7 TRBV6-5 TGTGCCAGCAGTTACCGAGGGGGCACCTACGAGCAGTACTTC CASSYRGGTYEQYF
NA TRBD2 TRBJ2-7 TRBV6-2/TRBV6-3 TGTGCCAGCAACCCGGGACTAGCGGGAGCGTGGGAGCAGTACTTC CASNPGLAGAWEQYF
many NA TRBJ1-2 TRBV2 TGTGCCAGCAGACCCGGGACACCCTATGGCTACACCTTC CASRPGTPYGYTF
many NA TRBJ2-1 TRBV11-2 TGTGCCAGCAGCTTTGGCAGACTAAATGAGCAGTTCTTC CASSFGRLNEQFF
NA NA TRBJ2-1 TRBV28 TGTGCCAGCAGTTTGGTAGGGCAGCCCGGTGAGCAGTTCTTC CASSLVGQPGEQFF
many TRBD1 TRBJ2-7 TRBV7-2 TGTGCCAGCAGCTTAGCTCTAGGACAGGGCTGGGAGCAGTACTTC CASSLALGQGWEQYF
few NA TRBJ1-1 TRBV6-2/TRBV6-3 TGTGCCAGCAGTTACTCATACTGGACAGCCAACACTGAAGCTTTCTTT CASSYSYWTANTEAFF
NA NA TRBJ1-2 TRBV7-9 TGTGCCAGCCGTCCCCCCCATTGGGAAATTAACTATGGCTACACCTTC CASRPPHWEINYGYTF
many TRBD1 TRBJ1-5 TRBV2 TGTGCCAGCAGTGGCGGGACAGGGGTCATTAGCAATCAGCCCCAGCATTTT CASSGGTGVISNQPQHF
many NA TRBJ1-2 TRBV27 TGTGCCAGCAGGGGGACTTTAACGGATGGCTACACCTTC CASRGTLTDGYTF
NA TRBD2 TRBJ2-5 TRBV14 TGTGCCAGCAGCCAAGGAATTAGAGCGGGATGGACGGAGACCCAGTACTTC CASSQGIRAGWTETQYF
NA NA TRBJ1-6 TRBV6-1 TGTGCCAGCAGCCACGCGGCAGATAATTCACCCCTCCACTTT CASSHAADNSPLHF
NA NA TRBJ1-1 TRBV7-6 TGTGCCAGCAGCGAGGAACAGGGTAGGAACACTGAAGCTTTCTTT CASSEEQGRNTEAFF
few TRBD1 TRBJ2-7 TRBV7-2 TGTGCCAGCAGCTCTAGGGGGGGACAGGGGAGCTACGAGCAGTACTTC CASSSRGGQGSYEQYF
NA TRBD1 TRBJ1-5 TRBV30 TGTGCCTGGAGCTGGACAGGGGAGGCTCAGCCCCAGCATTTT CAWSWTGEAQPQHF
NA NA TRBJ2-7 TRBV19 TGTGCCAGTACCCAAACAGGGAGGGGAACCTACGAGCAGTACTTC CASTQTGRGTYEQYF
once TRBD1 TRBJ1-5 TRBV4-1 TGCGCCAGCAGCCAAGATATTCAGGGGGCAGTTCAGCCCCAGCATTTT CASSQDIQGAVQPQHF
NA TRBD2 TRBJ2-7 TRBV18 TGTGCCAGCTCACCATCCGGGACTAGCACCTACGAGCAGTACTTC CASSPSGTSTYEQYF
many TRBD1 TRBJ2-6 TRBV28 TGTGCCAGCAAAACACCGACAGGGACTGGGGCCAACGTCCTGACTTTC CASKTPTGTGANVLTF
NA NA TRBJ2-6 TRBV5-1 TGCGCCAGCAGCTTGACAGACCGCTCTGGGGCCAACGTCCTGACTTTC CASSLTDRSGANVLTF
NA TRBD1 TRBJ1-5 TRBV20-1 TGCAGTGCTAGAGATCCAGCGGGACAGCAGCATTTT CSARDPAGQQHF
NA TRBD1 TRBJ1-2 TRBV20-1 TGCAGTGCTAGTCCGGGACAGTATGGCTACACCTTC CSASPGQYGYTF
few NA TRBJ1-3 TRBV28 TGTGCCAGCAGTTTAATCCGGGAGGGAAACACCATATATTTT CASSLIREGNTIYF
NA TRBD1 TRBJ2-7 TRBV15 TGTGCCACCAGCAGAAAAGGACAGGGAGTCTACGAGCAGTACTTC CATSRKGQGVYEQYF
few TRBD1 TRBJ2-7 TRBV20-1 TGCAGTGCCGGACAGGGACTCTACGAGCAGTACTTC CSAGQGLYEQYF
many NA TRBJ2-7 TRBV20-1 TGCAGTGCTCCTTTCCCGGTTAACTCCTACGAGCAGTACTTC CSAPFPVNSYEQYF
many NA TRBJ1-5 TRBV5-1 TGCGCCAGCAGCTTGGCTACCGGCCAGCCCCAGCATTTT CASSLATGQPQHF
few NA TRBJ1-2 TRBV3-2 TGTGCCAGCAGCCGTCGCGCCCCCTATGGCTACACCTTC CASSRRAPYGYTF
NA TRBD2 TRBJ2-7 TRBV27 TGTGCCAGCAGTTCCTCGCCCGGACTAGCGGTTTCCTACGAGCAGTACTTC CASSSSPGLAVSYEQYF
many TRBD2 TRBJ2-7 TRBV6-5 TGTGCCAGCAGTTACATCCCTAGCGGGAGTTTCTACGAGCAGTACTTC CASSYIPSGSFYEQYF
few TRBD1 TRBJ2-7 TRBV20-1 TGCAGTGCTAGTGACCGGGACAGGGCTTCCTACGAGCAGTACTTC CSASDRDRASYEQYF
many TRBD2 TRBJ2-7 TRBV28 TGTGCCAGCCGCAATCTCGGACTAGCGGGAGGCCACGAGCAGTACTTC CASRNLGLAGGHEQYF
few NA TRBJ1-3 TRBV7-6 TGTGCCAGCAGCTTAACAGGGAACGGAAACACCATATATTTT CASSLTGNGNTIYF
NA NA TRBJ2-1 TRBV7-2 TGTGCCAGCAGCTCTTCAGCGGGCCGGATGGACTACAATGAGCAGTTCTTC CASSSSAGRMDYNEQFF
NA TRBD2 TRBJ2-7 TRBV4-1 TGCGCCAGCAGCCAGGTCCGGGACTACTCCTACGAGCAGTACTTC CASSQVRDYSYEQYF
many NA TRBJ2-7 TRBV5-1 TGCGCCAGCAGCCCCCAGGGGGGCGGGACCTACGAGCAGTACTTC CASSPQGGGTYEQYF
many TRBD1 TRBJ2-7 TRBV29-1 TGCAGCGTTGAATACACCAAGACAGGGGGCCCTTCGGAGCAGTACTTC CSVEYTKTGGPSEQYF
many NA TRBJ1-1 TRBV28 TGTGCCAGCAGACTAGGGGGTCAGACTGAAGCTTTCTTT CASRLGGQTEAFF
many NA TRBJ2-5 TRBV6-1 TGTGCCAGCACGGCTGCCAAATCTTATGGGACCCAGTACTTC CASTAAKSYGTQYF
many NA TRBJ1-1 TRBV20-1 TGCAGTACCCATGGCGCACCGGTGAACACTGAAGCTTTCTTT CSTHGAPVNTEAFF
many NA TRBJ2-4 TRBV2 TGTGCCAGCGTGGGGAATAGCCAAAACATTCAGTACTTC CASVGNSQNIQYF
few NA TRBJ1-1 TRBV6-2/TRBV6-3 TGTGCCAGCAGTTATTTGAGTTTCGCGGAAGCTTTCTTT CASSYLSFAEAFF